This entry lists 19 T cell receptor beta chains sequenced from one sample in a study of glioma-infiltrating T cells after dendritic cell vaccination (dated by TCRdb to the mid-2010s). Per the publication, the time point label means: after dendritic cell vaccination, including at tumor progression/relapse. Library construction relied on the immunoSEQ multiplex PCR assay. TCRdb limited this immuneACCESS table to in-frame rearrangements with V and J called. A share of clones is missing; checked studies link under half to unresolved V genes, and the rest is unexplained. This sample holds over 65,000 clones; approximately 81% were observed only once. About 8.5% of the sample comes from the top ten. The material was blood, obtained after dendritic cell vaccination. The receptors were gathered from a human donor with glioblastoma.

The chain joins TRBV14 to TRBJ2-1; 9 positions agree with TRBD2. CDR1 and CDR2 (germline): SGHDN, FVKESK. The V and J ends lost 3 bases and 5 bases, in that order; junction bases with no gene match: 8. This CDR3 has 16 residues. The DNA for the CDR3 is TGTGCCAGCAGCCACCTTAGCGGGAGATCCCACAATGAGCAGTTCTTC. This encodes CASSHLSGRSHNEQFF.

This clone was seen once. The rearrangement joins TRBV18 to TRBJ2-3; weak D call: TRBD1 (6 bases). The germline CDR1 and CDR2 sequences are KGHSH and LQKENI. V was clipped by 2 bases and J by 3 bases, with 9 bases between them. The CDR3 covers 14 residues. Here the CDR3 reads CASSPGGGTDTQYF. As DNA, the CDR3 is TGTGCCAGCTCACCAGGGGGCGGAACAGATACGCAGTATTTT. The full variable domain, completed using reference TRBV18 and TRBJ2-3, is NAGVMQNPRHLVRRRGQEARLRCSPMKGHSHVYWYRQLPEEGLKFMVYLQKENIIDESGMPKERFSAEFPKEGPSILRIQQVVRGDSAAYFCASSPGGGTDTQYFGPGTRLTVL.

The genes are TRBV29-1 and TRBJ1-2; unclear D gene. The V and J ends lost 6 bases and 4 bases respectively, with 15 bases between them. CDR1 is SQVTM, CDR2 ANQGSEA, per germline. CDR3 size: 13 residues. CDR3 in amino acids: CSVYTAGSYGYTF. CDR3 coding DNA: TGCAGCGTCTATACAGCCGGAAGCTATGGCTACACCTTC.

V usage is TRBV27 and J usage is TRBJ2-3; D remains unclear. Trimming cost V 5 bases and J 2 bases, with 14 bases left between them. Germline-derived CDR1 and CDR2 are MNHEY and SMNVEV (reference sequence). The CDR3 spans 15 residues. CDR3 protein: CASSPYRAFTDTQYF. CDR3 coding DNA: TGTGCCAGCAGTCCATACCGAGCGTTCACAGATACGCAGTATTTT.

This chain uses TRBV5-1 with TRBJ1-6, with 10 bases lining up with TRBD1. From germline, CDR1 is SGHRS and CDR2 YFSETQ. V gave up 5 bases and J gave up 7 bases; unmatched junction bases: 6. This CDR3 comprises 15 residues. The CDR3 DNA sequence: TGCGCCAGCAGTTCCGGGACAGGGGAAAATTCACCCCTCCACTTT. This gives the protein CASSSGTGENSPLHF.

This clone was seen a handful of times. The chain is built from TRBV7-9 and TRBJ1-5; D not resolved. Looked up from germline, CDR1 is SEHNR and CDR2 is FQNEAQ (reference sequence). The CDR3 length is 14 residues. Trimming pared 5 bases from V and 0 bases from J, leaving 8 bases between. DNA for the CDR3: TGTGCCAGCAGCCTCGACTATAGCAATCAGCCCCAGCATTTT. It yields the protein CASSLDYSNQPQHF.

The chain joins TRBV6-5 to TRBJ2-7; perhaps TRBD1 as D (6 bases). The germline V and J ends were trimmed by 3 bases and 6 bases, with 18 bases remaining between them. The CDR3 contains 15 residues. Germline CDR1 reads MNHEY; CDR2 reads SVGAGI. The DNA of the CDR3 is TGTGCCAGCAGTTATAGTATGGCAGGGGAAGGCGAGCAGTACTTC. Translating it yields CASSYSMAGEGEQYF.

The chain has TRBV9 and TRBJ1-1; D not resolved. CDR3 size: 14 residues. Trimming pared 3 bases from V and 0 bases from J, leaving 9 bases between. Looked up from germline, CDR1 is SGDLS and CDR2 is YYNGEE. CDR3 in DNA: TGTGCCAGCAGCGATGGCGGCATGAACACTGAAGCTTTCTTT. Translation gives CASSDGGMNTEAFF.

The genes are TRBV7-9 and TRBJ2-3; 7 bases are shared with TRBD1. This CDR3 comprises 15 residues. Trimming took 5 bases from V and 4 from J; bases not matched to a gene: 9. CDR1 is SEHNR, CDR2 FQNEAQ, per germline (reference sequence). This CDR3 reads CASSPTQGSPDTQYF. The DNA of the CDR3 is TGTGCCAGCAGCCCAACACAGGGGTCCCCAGATACGCAGTATTTT.

The chain combines TRBV7-2 with TRBJ2-5; 8 nucleotides line up with TRBD2. The J call could be wrong; TRBJ2-7 is a better fit for the DNA end. Per germline, CDR1 SGHTA and CDR2 FQGNSA. The CDR3 runs 14 residues. The CDR3 DNA reads TGTGCCAGCAGCCCCGGACTAGCCCGCTACGAGCAGTACTTC. Protein: CASSPGLARYEQYF.

This clone was counted only a few times. The V call is TRBV7-2, the J call TRBJ2-5; 8 bases fit TRBD2. CDR3 length: 15 residues. J was trimmed by 4 bases and V by 5 bases; bases with no gene match: 9. Per germline, CDR1 SGHTA and CDR2 FQGNSA. The CDR3 loop is CASSAQAGGRETQYF. CDR3 DNA sequence: TGTGCCAGCAGCGCACAGGCGGGGGGCCGAGAGACCCAGTACTTC.

The genes are TRBV7-2 and TRBJ2-3, with 13 bases identical to TRBD2. The CDR3 contains 15 residues. V shed 4 bases and J 7 bases; nucleotides not matched to a gene: 5. CDR1 and CDR2 (germline): SGHTA, FQGNSA. The CDR3, as DNA: TGTGCCAGCAGCTCGACTAGCGGGGGGTCAAATACGCAGTATTTT. This translates into CASSSTSGGSNTQYF.

The chain combines TRBV7-3 with TRBJ2-1, with a tentative D call TRBD2 (6 bases). V shed 0 bases and J shed 4 bases, with 13 bases lying between them. Germline CDR1 and CDR2: SGHTA and FQGTGA. The CDR3 consists of 16 residues. The CDR3 region has the DNA TGTGCCAGCAGCTTAACGGGGGGAGAGACATACAATGAGCAGTTCTTC. Its protein is CASSLTGGETYNEQFF.

The chain carries TRBV6-5 and TRBJ1-4, with a weak D call TRBD1 (6 bases). The CDR3 extends over 14 amino acids. V was trimmed by 0 bases and J by 15 bases, leaving 17 bases between them. CDR1 MNHEY and CDR2 SVGAGI come from the germline V gene. The CDR3 loop is CASSYSGAPQQLFF. DNA of the CDR3: TGTGCCAGCAGTTACTCGGGGGCCCCCCAGCAGTTGTTTTTT.

This rearrangement joins TRBV9 to TRBJ2-3, with D possibly being TRBD2 (6 bases). Trimming removed 0 bases at V and 6 bases at J, with 11 bases between. The germline CDR1 and CDR2 sequences are SGDLS and YYNGEE. The CDR3 contains 14 residues. CDR3 in DNA: TGTGCCAGCAGCGTAGTCGGGAGCGATGATACGCAGTATTTT. The encoded protein is CASSVVGSDDTQYF.

The V and J genes are TRBV6-5 and TRBJ2-3, with a tentative D call TRBD2 (6 bases). The CDR3 runs 14 residues. Looked up from germline, CDR1 is MNHEY and CDR2 is SVGAGI. The V gene lost 7 bases and the J gene lost 0 bases, with 11 bases spanning the gap. In nucleotides, the CDR3 is TGTGCCAGCACCCCAGGGAGGAGCACAGATACGCAGTATTTT. Translation: CASTPGRSTDTQYF.

J is TRBJ1-2 and V is TRBV5-6; D possibly corresponds to TRBD1 (6 bases). Germline CDR1 reads SGHDT; CDR2 reads YYEEEE. Trimming cost V 3 bases and J 3 bases, with 18 bases left between them. The CDR3 contains 16 residues. Here the CDR3 DNA reads TGTGCCAGCAGCTCGCCGACGTGGGGGCGAGACTATGGCTACACCTTC. Amino acids: CASSSPTWGRDYGYTF.

This clone was detected only once. The chain combines TRBV10-2 with TRBJ2-7; a weak D match, TRBD1 (6 bases). The CDR3 length is 13 residues. CDR1 is WSHSY, CDR2 SAAADI, per germline. V gave up 5 bases and J gave up 3 bases, with 11 bases separating them. This CDR3 reads CASSLQGGYEQYF. CDR3 sequence (DNA): TGCGCCAGCAGTTTACAGGGTGGCTACGAGCAGTACTTC.

The chain couples TRBV9 to TRBJ1-6; D not certain. This CDR3 has 15 residues. V lost 1 base and J lost 9, with 14 bases in between. Germline V gives CDR1 SGDLS, CDR2 YYNGEE. In DNA, the CDR3 is TGTGCCAGCAGCGTAAGCGGGTCTTGGAGTTCACCCCTCCACTTT. Protein: CASSVSGSWSSPLHF. Supplemented by reference TRBV9 and TRBJ1-6, the full variable domain reads DSGVTQTPKHLITATGQRVTLRCSPRSGDLSVYWYQQSLDQGLQFLIQYYNGEERAKGNILERFSAQQFPDLHSELNLSSLELGDSALYFCASSVSGSWSSPLHFGNGTRLTVT.